Listed below are T cell receptor beta chains from one sample, sequenced in a study of blood T cells in healthy people across ages. TCRdb ran MiXCR on the 5' RACE reads and lists one entry per CDR3 protein. Here the sample spans about 930,000 distinct CDR3 sequences, almost 30% being singletons. This same sample was also taken into another study, of T cells of mothers and their children.

The material sequenced was blood. The receptor source for this set is a woman in her thirties or forties in good health. CDR3s include the opening cysteine and the closing phenylalanine or tryptophan. Fields, in order: D gene, clone size, J gene, V gene, CDR3 protein, CDR3 DNA. The D gene is left open where the match is weak. Size values are once, few and many counts, or a class for expanded clones, and some rows have none.

NA NA TRBJ1-1 TRBV9 CASSVRPGNTEAFF TGTGCCAGCAGCGTACGTCCAGGGAACACTGAAGCTTTCTTT
NA many TRBJ1-5 TRBV7-2 CASSLEPGARDQPQHF TGTGCCAGCAGCTTAGAGCCGGGGGCGAGGGATCAGCCCCAGCATTTT
NA NA TRBJ1-1 TRBV11-1 CASSLVRASTEAFF TGTGCCAGCAGCTTAGTACGGGCCAGCACTGAAGCTTTCTTT
NA NA TRBJ1-1 TRBV11-1 CASSLAGGAFF TGTGCCAGCAGCTTAGCAGGGGGAGCTTTCTTT
NA NA TRBJ1-3 TRBV5-1 CASSLDGGPGNTIYF TGCGCCAGCAGCTTGGACGGGGGCCCTGGGAACACCATATATTTT
NA few TRBJ1-4 TRBV9 CASSAEDSTNEKLFF TGTGCCAGCAGCGCAGAGGATTCAACTAATGAAAAACTGTTTTTT
NA few TRBJ2-5 TRBV19 CASSTSGTRYQETQYF TGTGCCAGTAGTACCTCCGGGACAAGATATCAAGAGACCCAGTACTTC
NA few TRBJ2-1 TRBV21-1 CASSRSRLDRGQLNEQFF TGTGCCAGCAGCAGGAGCCGCCTTGACAGGGGGCAGCTCAATGAGCAGTTCTTC
NA NA TRBJ2-3 TRBV5-1 CASSLGTTSTDTRYF TGCGCCAGCAGCTTAGGCACAACTAGCACAGATACGCGGTATTTT
TRBD1 NA TRBJ2-1 TRBV7-9 CASSVTGDYNEQFF TGTGCCAGCAGCGTTACAGGGGACTACAATGAGCAGTTCTTC
NA NA TRBJ1-1 TRBV18 CASSPPGRQASEAFF TGTGCCAGCTCACCACCGGGGCGTCAGGCTTCTGAAGCTTTCTTT
TRBD2 many TRBJ2-1 TRBV20-1 CSASGTSGGAGNEQFF TGCAGTGCCAGCGGGACTAGCGGGGGGGCAGGCAATGAGCAGTTCTTC
TRBD1 NA TRBJ1-1 TRBV3-1 CASSQVPTGDTEAFF TGTGCCAGCAGCCAAGTACCTACAGGGGACACTGAAGCTTTCTTT
TRBD1 NA TRBJ1-6 TRBV28 CASSLAPDREAYNSPLHF TGTGCCAGCAGTTTAGCTCCGGACAGGGAAGCCTATAATTCACCCCTCCACTTT
NA few TRBJ2-7 TRBV15 CATSRGSGPYEQYF TGTGCCACCAGCAGGGGGTCCGGGCCCTACGAGCAGTACTTC
NA NA TRBJ2-1 TRBV19 CASSIHGPLAGSSYSEQFF TGTGCCAGTAGTATACATGGGCCCCTGGCAGGGAGCTCCTACAGTGAACAGTTCTTC
NA NA TRBJ2-1 TRBV12-3/TRBV12-4 CASGRGTFVYNEQFF TGTGCCAGCGGGAGGGGGACTTTTGTATACAATGAGCAGTTCTTC
TRBD1 NA TRBJ2-7 TRBV28 CASISGTGLNEQYF TGTGCCAGCATCTCCGGGACAGGGTTAAACGAGCAGTACTTC
TRBD2 many TRBJ2-3 TRBV7-2 CASRQLAGSTDTQYF TGTGCCAGCAGACAACTAGCGGGGAGCACAGATACGCAGTATTTT
TRBD1 many TRBJ2-3 TRBV7-2 CASSSGTGDTQYF TGTGCCAGCAGCTCAGGGACAGGCGATACGCAGTATTTT
TRBD1 many TRBJ2-5 TRBV3-1 CASSDRDRGLSGETQYF TGTGCCAGCAGCGACCGGGACAGGGGGCTTTCGGGGGAGACCCAGTACTTC
TRBD1 NA TRBJ1-1 TRBV5-1 CASSFGTGWEAFF TGCGCCAGCAGCTTTGGGACAGGGTGGGAAGCTTTCTTT
TRBD1 NA TRBJ2-7 TRBV2 CASSERDSYEQYF TGTGCCAGCAGTGAAAGGGACAGCTACGAGCAGTACTTC
NA NA TRBJ1-6 TRBV28 CASSPPSPTYNSPLHF TGTGCCAGCAGTCCACCCAGCCCAACCTATAATTCACCCCTCCACTTT
TRBD1 NA TRBJ1-2 TRBV18 CASSPSGQGRAGGYTF TGTGCCAGCTCACCAAGTGGACAGGGGAGGGCTGGTGGCTACACCTTC
TRBD1 NA TRBJ2-7 TRBV7-9 CASSEQGPDEQYF TGTGCCAGCAGCGAACAGGGGCCGGACGAGCAGTACTTC
TRBD1 few TRBJ2-7 TRBV27 CASSTTSDRGLDEQYF TGTGCCAGCAGTACCACCTCGGACAGGGGGCTGGACGAGCAGTACTTC
TRBD1 many TRBJ2-7 TRBV20-1 CSARQGGWEQYF TGCAGTGCCAGGCAAGGGGGCTGGGAGCAGTACTTC
NA few TRBJ2-7 TRBV12-3/TRBV12-4 CASSLTCEQYF TGTGCCAGCAGTTTAACCTGCGAGCAGTACTTC
TRBD1 many TRBJ2-7 TRBV12-3/TRBV12-4 CASSPGTVHSSYEQYF TGTGCCAGCAGTCCCGGGACAGTCCATAGCTCCTACGAGCAGTACTTC
NA NA TRBJ1-4 TRBV20-1 CSAGLSTNEKLFF TGCAGTGCGGGACTGTCAACTAATGAAAAACTGTTTTTT
NA NA TRBJ1-1 TRBV15 CATSKYSRNTEAFF TGTGCCACCAGCAAGTACAGTCGGAACACTGAAGCTTTCTTT
NA few TRBJ2-7 TRBV12-3/TRBV12-4 CASSDPRGGYEQYF TGTGCCAGCAGTGATCCGCGGGGTGGGTACGAGCAGTACTTC
NA few TRBJ1-5 TRBV29-1 CSVAGVRDSNQPQHF TGCAGCGTCGCGGGCGTTCGGGATAGCAATCAGCCCCAGCATTTT
NA NA TRBJ1-3 TRBV30 CAWRGDGQRRNTIYF TGTGCCTGGAGGGGAGACGGACAACGACGGAACACCATATATTTT
NA NA TRBJ1-5 TRBV20-1 CSARSGANSNQPQHF TGCAGTGCTAGATCAGGAGCGAATAGCAATCAGCCCCAGCATTTT
TRBD2 few TRBJ2-1 TRBV20-1 CSASPGLGPRLEQFF TGCAGTGCTAGCCCTGGACTAGGCCCTCGACTAGAGCAGTTCTTC
TRBD1 NA TRBJ1-5 TRBV7-8 CASSRTGGVNQPQHF TGTGCCAGCAGCCGGACAGGGGGCGTCAATCAGCCCCAGCATTTT
NA many TRBJ1-2 TRBV6-6 CATEGNSPGYTF TGTGCCACCGAGGGGAATAGTCCTGGCTACACCTTC
TRBD1 NA TRBJ2-7 TRBV20-1 CSATSDRATYEQYF TGCAGTGCAACTTCGGACAGGGCAACCTACGAGCAGTACTTC
NA NA TRBJ1-4 TRBV7-2 CASSLQGTATNEKLFF TGTGCCAGCAGCTTACAAGGAACAGCAACTAATGAAAAACTGTTTTTT
NA few TRBJ1-4 TRBV2 CASSDGGTGNEKLFF TGTGCCAGCAGTGATGGCGGGACGGGTAATGAAAAACTGTTTTTT
NA NA TRBJ1-2 TRBV29-1 CSVELGRIFCLGYTF TGCAGCGTTGAGCTGGGCAGGATCTTTTGTCTAGGCTACACCTTC
TRBD1 few TRBJ1-1 TRBV7-9 CASSAGGNTEAFF TGTGCCAGCAGCGCAGGGGGCAACACTGAAGCTTTCTTT
NA NA TRBJ1-6 TRBV7-2 CASSLVVGGIGSPLHF TGTGCCAGCAGCTTAGTTGTGGGGGGGATAGGTTCACCCCTCCACTTT
TRBD1 many TRBJ1-2 TRBV10-3 CAIRTGVGYTF TGTGCCATCAGGACAGGGGTGGGCTACACCTTC
NA NA TRBJ2-5 TRBV3-1 CASSLGVEYF TGTGCCAGCAGCCTGGGCGTTGAGTACTTC
NA NA TRBJ2-1 TRBV20-1 CSARDFGSGQFF TGCAGTGCTAGAGATTTTGGGTCCGGGCAGTTCTTC
TRBD1 NA TRBJ2-1 TRBV5-1 CASSPGGTGAHEQFF TGCGCCAGCAGCCCGGGTGGGACAGGGGCTCATGAGCAGTTCTTC
NA many TRBJ2-7 TRBV29-1 CGVVSDTYEQYF TGCGGCGTTGTTAGCGACACCTACGAGCAGTACTTC
NA NA TRBJ2-5 TRBV29-1 CSVVSDPPPETQYF TGCAGCGTCGTCTCGGACCCACCCCCAGAGACCCAGTACTTC
NA few TRBJ1-1 TRBV2 CASGLITRNTEAFF TGTGCCAGCGGCCTCATAACCAGGAACACTGAAGCTTTCTTT
NA NA TRBJ1-1 TRBV3-1 CASSQKQKLEAFF TGTGCCAGCAGCCAGAAACAGAAACTTGAAGCTTTCTTT
NA NA TRBJ1-2 TRBV29-1 CSHFDRAYGYTF TGCAGTCATTTCGACAGAGCGTATGGCTACACCTTC
TRBD1 NA TRBJ1-2 TRBV12-3/TRBV12-4 CASSSINRDRGSGYTF TGTGCCAGCAGTTCGATAAACCGGGACAGGGGGAGCGGCTACACCTTC
NA NA TRBJ2-3 TRBV5-1 CASSIRADTQYF TGCGCCAGCAGCATCAGGGCAGATACGCAGTATTTT
NA few TRBJ1-4 TRBV3-1 CASSRSDILRMELFF TGTGCCAGCAGCCGATCCGACATACTTCGTATGGAACTGTTTTTT